This T cell receptor beta chain was obtained from a study of CD8 T cells in ankylosing spondylitis. Study-wide points: Within ankylosing spondylitis blood, a TCR beta motif made up of eight or nine highly homologous variants appeared to be characteristic. It was reported that disease-linked clones were significantly enriched in matched ankylosing spondylitis synovial fluid.

In regard to this clonotype: The target antigen is unknown.

The CDR3 contains 16 residues. J was trimmed by 4 bases and V by 4 bases; bases with no gene match: 11. Germline CDR1 reads SGHDT; CDR2 reads YYEEEE. TCRdb used MiXCR to reprocess the 5' RACE reads, holding one entry per CDR3 protein. The repertoire includes 700,000 or so distinct CDR3 sequences, around 20% of them detected once, and 19% sits in the top ten. The source material was blood, either unsorted or a sorted T cell fraction (not recorded which). This sequence was found in a male donor with ankylosing spondylitis. V is TRBV5-6 and J is TRBJ2-7, with 10 bases matching TRBD2. CDR3 bases: TGTGCCAGCAGCGGAAGGGACGAGCGGGAGGGGTACGAGCAGTACTTC. Amino acid sequence: CASSGRDEREGYEQYF.